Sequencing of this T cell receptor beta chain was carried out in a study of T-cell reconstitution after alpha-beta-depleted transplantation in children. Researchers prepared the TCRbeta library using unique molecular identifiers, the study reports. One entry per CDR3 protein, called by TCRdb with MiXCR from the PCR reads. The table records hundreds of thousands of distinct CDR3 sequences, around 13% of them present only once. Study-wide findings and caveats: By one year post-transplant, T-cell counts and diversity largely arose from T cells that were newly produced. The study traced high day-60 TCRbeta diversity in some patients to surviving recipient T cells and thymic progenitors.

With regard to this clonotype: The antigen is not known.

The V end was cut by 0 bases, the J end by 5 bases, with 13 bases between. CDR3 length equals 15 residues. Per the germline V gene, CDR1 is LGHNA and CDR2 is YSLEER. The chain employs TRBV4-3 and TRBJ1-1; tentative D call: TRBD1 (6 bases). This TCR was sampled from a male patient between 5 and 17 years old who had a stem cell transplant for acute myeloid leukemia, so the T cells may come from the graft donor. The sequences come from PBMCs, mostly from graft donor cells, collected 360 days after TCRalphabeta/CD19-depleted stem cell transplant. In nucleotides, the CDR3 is TGCGCCAGCAGCCAAGAGGGGGCAGGCTGGACTGAAGCTTTCTTT. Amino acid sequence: CASSQEGAGWTEAFF.